One TCR beta chain is described in this entry. The data derive from a study of blood T cell repertoires in COVID-19. Produced via immunoSEQ multiplex PCR; TCRdb's table is partial and in-frame only. The sample has 490,000 or so clones, roughly 88% seen once; the top ten hold 1.5% to 2%. This CDR3 has 17 amino acids. Germline V gene sequence: CDR1 SGHTA, CDR2 FQGNSA. V was pared by 5 bases and J by 0 bases, with 7 bases of the junction left unmatched. This TCR came from a woman aged 40 to 50 who had recovered from COVID-19. The sample comprised PBMCs or T cells enriched from blood (not recorded which). The chain combines TRBV7-2 with TRBJ1-4; 9 positions agree with TRBD1. The CDR3 bases are TGTGCCAGCAGCCCTAGACGACAGGGGGCAACTAATGAAAAACTGTTTTTT. Translation gives CASSPRRQGATNEKLFF.